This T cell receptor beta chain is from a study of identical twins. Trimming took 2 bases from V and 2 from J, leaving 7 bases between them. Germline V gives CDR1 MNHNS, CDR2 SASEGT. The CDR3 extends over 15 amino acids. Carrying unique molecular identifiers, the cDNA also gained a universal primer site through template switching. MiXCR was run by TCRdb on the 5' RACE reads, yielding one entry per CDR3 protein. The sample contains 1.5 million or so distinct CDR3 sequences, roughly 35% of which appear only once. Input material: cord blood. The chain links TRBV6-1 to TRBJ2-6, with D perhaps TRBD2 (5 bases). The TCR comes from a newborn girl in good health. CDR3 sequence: CASSETGTGANVLTF. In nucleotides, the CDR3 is TGTGCCAGCAGTGAAACCGGGACTGGGGCCAACGTCCTGACTTTC.